A single sample gave rise to the 27 T cell receptor beta chains below, sequenced in a study of blood T cell repertoires in COVID-19. The data were produced by immunoSEQ multiplex PCR, yet TCRdb's version contains in-frame clones alone and is incomplete. The sample has around 140,000 clones, 85% to 90% seen once. The sequenced sample was peripheral blood. The receptors derive from a man aged 50 to 59 with active COVID-19.

CDR3 sequence reads: CASSLQGVNTGELFF. For the CDR3, the DNA is TGCGCCAGCAGCTTACAGGGGGTCAACACCGGGGAGCTGTTTTTT. The rearrangement uses TRBV5-1 and TRBJ2-2, with 8 bases fitting TRBD1. With 2 bases clipped from V and 2 bases from J, the junction kept 2 bases outside the gene matches. CDR1 and CDR2 from the germline V gene are SGHRS and YFSETQ. The CDR3 has 15 amino acids.

The table lists this clone with a count of one. The gene calls are TRBV2 and TRBJ1-1; TRBD1 agrees at 8 bases. This CDR3 is 15 amino acids long. V was clipped by 4 bases and J by 1 base; unmatched bases: 5. Germline V gives CDR1 SNHLY, CDR2 FYNNEI. The CDR3 region is CASSVQGVRNTEAFF. CDR3 in DNA: TGTGCCAGCAGTGTACAGGGGGTCCGGAACACTGAAGCTTTCTTT. Variable domain in full (rest from reference TRBV2 and TRBJ1-1): EPEVTQTPSHQVTQMGQEVILRCVPISNHLYFYWYRQILGQKVEFLVSFYNNEISEKSEIFDDQFSVERPDGSNFTLKIRSTKLEDSAMYFCASSVQGVRNTEAFFGQGTRLTVV.

The chain recombines TRBV9 with TRBJ1-6; TRBD1 might be the D (5 bases). The CDR3 length is 14 residues. In germline, CDR1 is SGDLS, CDR2 YYNGEE. The V end was cut by 5 bases, the J end by 7 bases, with 13 bases between. For the CDR3, the DNA is TGTGCCAGCAGTGGAACCAACAGGAATTCACCCCTCCACTTT. It codes for CASSGTNRNSPLHF.

CDR3 in DNA: TGCGCCAGCGCTCAGGACACTAAGGGTGAAAAACTGTTTTTT. It codes for CASAQDTKGEKLFF. The chain links TRBV5-1 to TRBJ1-4, with D possibly matching TRBD1 (5 bases). Trimming took off 7 bases at V and 7 bases at J, with 17 bases between the two ends. Germline V CDR1 and CDR2: SGHRS, YFSETQ. The CDR3 consists of 14 residues.

The chain employs TRBV3-1 (or the pseudogene TRBV3-2) and TRBJ2-3; D perhaps matches TRBD1 (6 bases). CDR1 and CDR2 from the germline V gene are LGHDT and YNNKEL (reference sequence). CDR3 length: 15 amino acids. Trimming shortened V by 1 base and J by 6 bases, and 14 bases separated the two germline ends. This CDR3 is CASSQVAGVSDTQYF. The DNA of the CDR3 is TGTGCCAGCAGCCAAGTAGCAGGGGTGTCCGATACGCAGTATTTT.

This clone was seen more than once but under ten times. The chain couples TRBV6-1 to TRBJ2-7; weak D call: TRBD1 (5 bases). The CDR3 runs to 13 residues. V lost 2 bases and J 3 bases, leaving 8 bases between the germline ends. Germline lookup yields CDR1 MNHNS and CDR2 SASEGT. The CDR3 sequence is CASSEWQGYEQYF. In nucleotides, the CDR3 is TGTGCCAGCAGTGAATGGCAGGGCTACGAGCAGTACTTC.

The rearrangement joins TRBV4-1 to TRBJ1-3, with 8 nucleotides matching TRBD1. The CDR3 length is 15 residues. The germline gives CDR1 MGHRA, CDR2 YSYEKL. V lost 4 bases and J lost 4; bases outside the gene matches: 6. The CDR3 reads CASSRSTGEGNTIYF. The CDR3 region has the DNA TGCGCCAGCAGCCGATCGACAGGGGAGGGAAACACCATATATTTT.

The gene calls are TRBV18 and TRBJ1-1, with TRBD1 identical over 7 bases. In germline, CDR1 is KGHSH, CDR2 LQKENI. This CDR3 comprises 15 residues. V shed 0 bases and J 7 bases; nucleotides not matched to a gene: 8. As DNA, the CDR3 is TGTGCCAGCTCACCACCGACAGGGCTAATAGTTGAAGCTTTCTTT. Encoded protein: CASSPPTGLIVEAFF.

The chain couples TRBV7-9 to TRBJ2-2; D unresolved. This CDR3 comprises 12 residues. The germline V gene has CDR1 SEHNR and CDR2 FQNEAQ (reference sequence). V was cut by 5 bases and J by 4 bases, with 5 bases left in between. The chain's CDR3 is CASSQITGELFF. The CDR3 bases are TGTGCCAGCAGCCAAATCACCGGGGAGCTGTTTTTT.

The chain couples TRBV2 to TRBJ1-1; 7 bases match TRBD1. After removal of 7 bases from V and 5 bases from J, the junction contained 7 bases not matched to a gene. Germline-derived CDR1 and CDR2 are SNHLY and FYNNEI. The CDR3 is made up of 13 amino acids. CDR3 in DNA: TGTGCCAGCAAACAGGGGCGGGGAACTGAAGCTTTCTTT. This sequence encodes CASKQGRGTEAFF.

The chain is built from TRBV4-1 and TRBJ2-5; 12 bases line up with TRBD2. In germline, CDR1 is MGHRA, CDR2 YSYEKL. Germline trimming cut 4 bases from V and 3 bases from J; bases unmatched to any gene: 3. This CDR3 is 15 amino acids long. This CDR3 reads CASSPPSGGEETQYF. The CDR3 bases are TGCGCCAGCAGCCCTCCTAGCGGGGGGGAAGAGACCCAGTACTTC.

This chain connects TRBV9 to TRBJ1-6; a weak D match, TRBD1 (6 bases). Germline values: CDR1 SGDLS, CDR2 YYNGEE. This CDR3 spans 16 amino acids. V lost 3 bases to trimming and J lost 7 bases, with 17 bases between them. CDR3 coding DNA: TGTGCCAGCAGCGAGGGTGCGGCAGGGGTAAATTCACCCCTCCACTTT. This codes for CASSEGAAGVNSPLHF.

This chain connects TRBV6-5 to TRBJ2-7; D call uncertain. The germline V gene encodes CDR1 MNHEY and CDR2 SVGAGI. This CDR3 is built from 16 residues. V was clipped by 2 bases and J by 0 bases, with 14 bases between them. Here the CDR3 reads CASSYPASGSSYEQYF. CDR3 in DNA: TGTGCCAGCAGTTACCCGGCCTCAGGTAGCTCCTACGAGCAGTACTTC.

The V and J genes are TRBV7-7 and TRBJ2-2, with D possibly TRBD1 on 6 matching bases. Deletions cut 1 base from V and 3 bases from J, with 6 bases between. Per the germline V gene, CDR1 is SSHAT and CDR2 is FNYEAQ (reference sequence). The length of the CDR3 is 14 residues. For the CDR3, the DNA is TGTGCCAGCAGCTTAGGGACAGACACCGGGGAGCTGTTTTTT. Its protein is CASSLGTDTGELFF.

The V gene is TRBV7-8, the J gene TRBJ1-2, with D unclear. The germline CDR1 and CDR2 sequences are SGHVS and FQNEAQ. CDR3 size: 14 residues. V gave up 2 bases and J gave up 4 bases, with 11 bases separating them. The CDR3 nucleotides read TGTGCCAGCAGCTTACCCAACCCAGGCTATGGCTACACCTTC. Protein product: CASSLPNPGYGYTF.

This clone was recorded a few times. This chain connects TRBV19 to TRBJ2-2; 11 bases fit TRBD1. CDR1 LNHDA and CDR2 SQIVND come from the germline V gene (reference sequence). The length of the CDR3 is 15 residues. With V trimmed by 4 bases and J by 4 bases, 2 bases remained unmatched. CDR3 region: CASSKGTGGTGELFF. CDR3 nucleotide sequence: TGTGCCAGTAGTAAGGGGACAGGGGGCACCGGGGAGCTGTTTTTT.

This chain uses TRBV9 with TRBJ2-2; 8 bases line up with TRBD1. The germline gives CDR1 SGDLS, CDR2 YYNGEE. The CDR3 extends over 15 amino acids. Trimming at V came to 4 bases and at J to 7 bases, leaving 9 bases not matched to a gene. The CDR3 is CASSTRTGWNGELFF. The CDR3 DNA is TGTGCCAGCAGCACCCGGACAGGGTGGAACGGGGAGCTGTTTTTT.

The genes are TRBV19 and TRBJ1-4, with a possible D match to TRBD1 (5 bases). V was clipped by 6 bases and J by 8 bases, with 13 bases between them. The CDR3 contains 13 residues. Germline CDR1 reads LNHDA; CDR2 reads SQIVND (reference sequence). The CDR3 spells CASSTVRGEKLFF. The CDR3, as DNA: TGTGCCAGTAGCACTGTTCGGGGGGAAAAACTGTTTTTT.

The chain carries TRBV6-5 and TRBJ2-7; possibly TRBD1 for D (6 bases). Germline V gene sequence: CDR1 MNHEY, CDR2 SVGAGI. The CDR3 spans 13 residues. Trimming removed 7 bases at V and 9 bases at J, with 19 bases between. CDR3 nucleotides: TGTGCCAGCACTTCAAGGAAAGAAGGGGGGCAGTACTTC. Protein: CASTSRKEGGQYF.

J is TRBJ1-1 and V is TRBV7-8; tentatively, D is TRBD1 (6 bases). V was trimmed by 4 bases and J by 1 base, leaving 13 bases between them. Germline CDR1 and CDR2: SGHVS and FQNEAQ. There are 15 residues in the CDR3. The CDR3, as DNA: TGTGCCAGCAGCTCCAGGGGTAGAGGGAACACTGAAGCTTTCTTT. Translating it yields CASSSRGRGNTEAFF.

The chain carries TRBV12-5 and TRBJ2-5; 12 bases line up with TRBD2. CDR1 and CDR2 from the germline V gene are LGHNT and FRNRAP. This CDR3 spans 16 amino acids. V lost 6 bases, J lost 2 bases, and 7 bases stayed unmatched. The CDR3 sequence is CASGGLAGGEQETQYF. The CDR3 coding sequence is TGTGCTAGTGGAGGGCTAGCGGGGGGGGAACAAGAGACCCAGTACTTC.

The chain is built from TRBV6-5 and TRBJ1-6, with D uncertain. V dropped 5 bases and J dropped 7 bases, with 9 bases sitting between them. CDR3 length: 13 residues. From germline, CDR1 is MNHEY and CDR2 SVGAGI. CDR3 bases: TGTGCCAGCAGTCTATGGGAGAATTCACCCCTCCACTTT. The encoded protein is CASSLWENSPLHF.

The genes are TRBV27 and TRBJ2-1; the D is unclear. With 0 bases removed from V and 1 base from J, the gap between germline ends came to 10 bases. CDR1 is MNHEY, CDR2 SMNVEV, per germline (reference sequence). CDR3 length equals 16 residues. For the CDR3, the DNA is TGTGCCAGCAGTTTATCCCCTGACGGGTCCTACAATGAGCAGTTCTTC. Translation: CASSLSPDGSYNEQFF.

This clone is a singleton in its sample. The chain links TRBV7-3 to TRBJ2-3; D is ambiguous. Trimming cost V 3 bases and J 0 bases, with 10 bases left between them. Germline CDR1 is SGHTA and CDR2 is FQGTGA. The length of the CDR3 is 15 residues. CDR3 coding DNA: TGTGCCAGCAGCTTGACATACGCTAGCACAGATACGCAGTATTTT. It specifies CASSLTYASTDTQYF. The full variable domain, its missing parts supplied by reference TRBV7-3 and TRBJ2-3, is GAGVSQTPSNKVTEKGKYVELRCDPISGHTALYWYRQSLGQGPEFLIYFQGTGAADDSGLPNDRFFAVRPEGSVSTLKIQRTERGDSAVYLCASSLTYASTDTQYFGPGTRLTVL.

The chain is built from TRBV3-1 (or the pseudogene TRBV3-2) and TRBJ1-2; D is perhaps TRBD1 (6 bases). CDR1 LGHDT and CDR2 YNNKEL come from the germline V gene (reference sequence). The CDR3 is 15 residues long. With 1 base removed from V and 0 bases from J, the gap between germline ends came to 9 bases. The CDR3 DNA sequence: TGTGCCAGCAGCCAAGCGGACAGAGCTAACTATGGCTACACCTTC. This codes for CASSQADRANYGYTF.

V usage is TRBV5-1 and J usage is TRBJ2-2, with a weak D call TRBD1 (6 bases). The CDR3 sequence is 15 residues long. Per germline, CDR1 SGHRS and CDR2 YFSETQ. Trimming left V 0 bases short and J 4 bases short, with 10 bases between. CDR3 loop: CASSLVPQGTGELFF. CDR3 bases: TGCGCCAGCAGCTTGGTTCCACAGGGCACCGGGGAGCTGTTTTTT.

The rearrangement links TRBV5-6 to TRBJ2-1, with a weak D call TRBD1 (6 bases). The CDR3 is made up of 16 amino acids. Trimming left V 2 bases short and J 4 bases short, with 16 bases between. The V gene's germline CDR1 is SGHDT and CDR2 YYEEEE. The chain's CDR3 is CASSLNQAGQYNEQFF. DNA for the CDR3: TGTGCCAGCAGCTTAAATCAGGCCGGACAGTACAATGAGCAGTTCTTC.